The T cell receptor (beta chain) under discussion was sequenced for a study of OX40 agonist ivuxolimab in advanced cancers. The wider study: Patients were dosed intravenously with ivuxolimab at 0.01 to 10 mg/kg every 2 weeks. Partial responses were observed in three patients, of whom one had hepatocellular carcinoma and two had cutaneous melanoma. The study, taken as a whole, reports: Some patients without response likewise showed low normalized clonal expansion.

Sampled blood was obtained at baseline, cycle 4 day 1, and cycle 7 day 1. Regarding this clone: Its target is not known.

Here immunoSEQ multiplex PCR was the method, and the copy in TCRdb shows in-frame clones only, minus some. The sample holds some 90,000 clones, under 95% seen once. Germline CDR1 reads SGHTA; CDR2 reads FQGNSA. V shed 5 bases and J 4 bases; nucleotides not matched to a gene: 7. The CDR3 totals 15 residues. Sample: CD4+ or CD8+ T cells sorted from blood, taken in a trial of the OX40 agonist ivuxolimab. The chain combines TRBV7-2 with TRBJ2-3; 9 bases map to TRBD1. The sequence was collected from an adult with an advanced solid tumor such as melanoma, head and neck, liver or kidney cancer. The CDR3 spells CASSRDRVGSDTQYF. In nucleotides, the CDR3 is TGTGCCAGCAGCCGGGACAGGGTTGGTTCAGATACGCAGTATTTT.